This is a list of T cell receptor beta chains from one sample in a study of radiotherapy plus CTLA-4 blockade in lung cancer. Assay used: immunoSEQ multiplex PCR; TCRdb lists only in-frame clones, some missing. The sample has under 95,000 clones; less than 85% are singletons. The specimen comprised peripheral blood, sampled from a patient treated with radiotherapy plus ipilimumab. The receptors originated from a human donor with non-small cell lung cancer who had stable disease on radiotherapy plus ipilimumab. CDR3s include the opening cysteine and the closing phenylalanine or tryptophan. The order of the fields is J gene, clone size, D gene, V gene, CDR3 protein, CDR3 DNA. D genes are given only for firm matches. Clone size appears in some rows only: once, few, many, or a class for an expanded clone.

J gene: TRBJ1-5
clone size: NA
D gene: NA
V gene: TRBV30
CDR3 protein: CAWSVTLQSNQPQHF
CDR3 DNA: TGTGCCTGGAGTGTAACCCTACAGTCCAATCAGCCCCAGCATTTT

J gene: TRBJ2-7
clone size: NA
D gene: NA
V gene: TRBV5-6
CDR3 protein: CASSFGTLAYEQYF
CDR3 DNA: TGTGCCAGCAGCTTCGGGACACTGGCCTACGAGCAGTACTTC

J gene: TRBJ2-1
clone size: few
D gene: NA
V gene: TRBV23-1
CDR3 protein: CASKKGISYNEQFF
CDR3 DNA: TGCGCCAGCAAAAAAGGGATAAGTTACAATGAGCAGTTCTTC

J gene: TRBJ1-1
clone size: NA
D gene: TRBD1
V gene: TRBV9
CDR3 protein: CASSANRGLNTEAFF
CDR3 DNA: TGTGCCAGCAGCGCAAACAGGGGCCTGAACACTGAAGCTTTCTTT

J gene: TRBJ2-3
clone size: NA
D gene: NA
V gene: TRBV28
CDR3 protein: CASSFLAGGGLTDTQYF
CDR3 DNA: TGTGCCAGCAGTTTTCTGGCAGGGGGAGGCTTAACAGATACGCAGTATTTT

J gene: TRBJ1-2
clone size: NA
D gene: TRBD1
V gene: TRBV5-1
CDR3 protein: CASSFRDREGYTF
CDR3 DNA: TGCGCCAGCAGCTTTAGGGACAGGGAAGGCTACACCTTC

J gene: TRBJ2-3
clone size: NA
D gene: NA
V gene: TRBV28
CDR3 protein: CASSSQGTDTQYF
CDR3 DNA: TGTGCCAGCAGTTCACAGGGCACAGATACGCAGTATTTT

J gene: TRBJ1-4
clone size: NA
D gene: TRBD1
V gene: TRBV28
CDR3 protein: CASRPLRGRGKLFF
CDR3 DNA: TGTGCCAGCAGACCCCTCAGGGGGCGAGGAAAACTGTTTTTT

J gene: TRBJ2-1
clone size: once
D gene: TRBD1
V gene: TRBV5-1
CDR3 protein: CASSNGQGAINEQFF
CDR3 DNA: TGCGCCAGCAGCAACGGACAGGGGGCGATCAATGAGCAGTTCTTC

J gene: TRBJ2-2
clone size: few
D gene: TRBD2
V gene: TRBV18
CDR3 protein: CASSPPGRGRAGTGELFF
CDR3 DNA: TGTGCCAGCTCACCACCTGGTCGAGGGAGGGCCGGCACCGGGGAGCTGTTTTTT

J gene: TRBJ1-2
clone size: many
D gene: NA
V gene: TRBV28
CDR3 protein: CASQGDYGYTF
CDR3 DNA: TGTGCCAGCCAGGGAGACTATGGCTACACCTTC

J gene: TRBJ2-5
clone size: NA
D gene: NA
V gene: TRBV5-1
CDR3 protein: CASRQSETQYF
CDR3 DNA: TGCGCCAGCAGGCAGTCTGAGACCCAGTACTTC

J gene: TRBJ1-6
clone size: NA
D gene: TRBD1
V gene: TRBV19
CDR3 protein: CASATGVSPLHF
CDR3 DNA: TGTGCCAGTGCGACAGGGGTTTCACCCCTCCACTTT

J gene: TRBJ2-4
clone size: NA
D gene: NA
V gene: TRBV5-4
CDR3 protein: CASSSPTGNLAKNIQYF
CDR3 DNA: TGTGCCAGCAGCTCCCCTACAGGGAATCTGGCCAAAAACATTCAGTACTTC

J gene: TRBJ2-7
clone size: NA
D gene: TRBD2
V gene: TRBV5-4
CDR3 protein: CASSRTSGSGEQYF
CDR3 DNA: TGTGCCAGCAGCCGGACTAGCGGGAGTGGAGAGCAGTACTTC

J gene: TRBJ2-3
clone size: NA
D gene: TRBD2
V gene: TRBV5-1
CDR3 protein: CASSSRVAGGRTDTQYF
CDR3 DNA: TGCGCCAGCAGCTCCCGGGTTGCGGGGGGCCGAACAGATACGCAGTATTTT